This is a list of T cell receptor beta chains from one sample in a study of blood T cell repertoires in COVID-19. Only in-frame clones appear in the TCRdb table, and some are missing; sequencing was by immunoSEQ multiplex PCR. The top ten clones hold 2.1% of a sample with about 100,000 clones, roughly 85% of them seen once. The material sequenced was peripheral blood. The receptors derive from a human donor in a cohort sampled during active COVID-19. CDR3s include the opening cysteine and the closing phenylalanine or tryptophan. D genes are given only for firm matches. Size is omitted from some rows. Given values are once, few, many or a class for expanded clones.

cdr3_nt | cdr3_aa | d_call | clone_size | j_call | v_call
TGTGCCAGCATCTTTACTCTGGGGACAGCTAACACTGAAGCTTTCTTT | CASIFTLGTANTEAFF | TRBD1 | . | TRBJ1-1 | TRBV28
TGTGCCAGCAGCGGGGACAGCCGTTTAGCCAAAAACATTCAGTACTTC | CASSGDSRLAKNIQYF | TRBD1 | . | TRBJ2-4 | TRBV9
TGTGCCAGCAGCCCCACGGGTCGTGAAAAACTGTTTTTT | CASSPTGREKLFF | . | . | TRBJ1-4 | TRBV3-1/TRBV3-2
TGTGCCAGCAGCAGCAGGGACAGGACGATCTATGGCTACACCTTC | CASSSRDRTIYGYTF | TRBD1 | . | TRBJ1-2 | TRBV7-9
TGCGCCAGCAGCCCGGGACAGGACTGGGATGCTGAAGCTTTCTTT | CASSPGQDWDAEAFF | TRBD1 | few | TRBJ1-1 | TRBV5-1
TGTGCCAGCAGTTTACGGGACAGGGTGGACTACGAGCAGTACTTC | CASSLRDRVDYEQYF | TRBD1 | . | TRBJ2-7 | TRBV27
TGTGCCAGCGGGGGCAGGTTTGGCAATCAGCCCCAGCATTTT | CASGGRFGNQPQHF | . | . | TRBJ1-5 | TRBV28
TGTGCCACCAGCAGAGATCTCGGTAGCGGGAATGAGCAGTTCTTC | CATSRDLGSGNEQFF | TRBD2 | . | TRBJ2-1 | TRBV15
TGTGCCAGCAGCCTTACGATACTAGCGAGACCCTACGAGCAGTACTTC | CASSLTILARPYEQYF | TRBD2 | . | TRBJ2-7 | TRBV9
TGTGCCAGCAGTACTCCGGGGGTGAATAATTCACCCCTCCACTTT | CASSTPGVNNSPLHF | . | many | TRBJ1-6 | TRBV27
TGTGCCAGCAGGGGTCTAACAGCAGATACGCAGTATTTT | CASRGLTADTQYF | . | once | TRBJ2-3 | TRBV27
TGTGCCAGCAGACCGACTTTGGTCGACGAGCAGTACTTC | CASRPTLVDEQYF | . | . | TRBJ2-7 | TRBV12-3/TRBV12-4
TGTGCCAGCAGCGCGGAGCCGGGATTTAGCACCCATGAGCAGTTCTTC | CASSAEPGFSTHEQFF | . | . | TRBJ2-1 | TRBV9
TGTGCCAGCTCACCACCGTGGGGAGTCACTGAAGCTTTCTTT | CASSPPWGVTEAFF | . | . | TRBJ1-1 | TRBV18
TGTGCCAGCTCACCATCGGGAGGCTACGAGCAGTACTTC | CASSPSGGYEQYF | TRBD2 | . | TRBJ2-7 | TRBV18
TGTGCCAGCAGCTTAGCCGAGACAGGGAAACTGTTTTTT | CASSLAETGKLFF | TRBD1 | once | TRBJ1-4 | TRBV7-9
TGTGCCAGCAGCTTAGACAGACCAGCCTACGAGCAGTACTTC | CASSLDRPAYEQYF | . | . | TRBJ2-7 | TRBV7-8
TGTGCCATCAGTGAGCGGGAGGGTTTGAACACTGAAGCTTTCTTT | CAISEREGLNTEAFF | . | . | TRBJ1-1 | TRBV10-3
TGTGCCAGCAGCTTAGTATTAACAGGGTCCACAGATACGCAGTATTTT | CASSLVLTGSTDTQYF | . | . | TRBJ2-3 | TRBV7-9
TGTGCCAGCAGTTACCGGGACAGGGGGGCCGGGGAGCTGTTTTTT | CASSYRDRGAGELFF | TRBD1 | . | TRBJ2-2 | TRBV6-5
TGTGCCAGTAAAGGGAAGCAGGGCACTGAAGCTTTCTTT | CASKGKQGTEAFF | . | once | TRBJ1-1 | TRBV19
TGTGCCAGCAGTTCAATCGGGACAGTCAATTCACCCCTCCACTTT | CASSSIGTVNSPLHF | TRBD1 | few | TRBJ1-6 | TRBV28
TGTGCCAGCAGCTTGGAACAGAGTAAGACTGAAGCTTTCTTT | CASSLEQSKTEAFF | . | . | TRBJ1-1 | TRBV5-5
TGCAGCGTTGAACTGGCATTCGGGGAGCTGTTTTTT | CSVELAFGELFF | . | . | TRBJ2-2 | TRBV29-1
TGCGCCAGCAGCTTGGCCGAGTCACGGGAGGGTAGGAATGAGCAGTTCTTC | CASSLAESREGRNEQFF | TRBD2 | . | TRBJ2-1 | TRBV5-1
TGTGCCAGCAGCCGGACAGGCCAAGAGACCCAGTACTTC | CASSRTGQETQYF | TRBD1 | . | TRBJ2-5 | TRBV6-2/TRBV6-3
TGTGCCAGCAGCACGGACAGGGGCACTGGCTACACCTTC | CASSTDRGTGYTF | TRBD1 | . | TRBJ1-2 | TRBV2
TGTGCCAGCGACAGGGATACCGGGGAGCTGTTTTTT | CASDRDTGELFF | TRBD1 | . | TRBJ2-2 | TRBV2
TGTGCCAGCAGGAGGACAGGGTTAGCAGATACGCAGTATTTT | CASRRTGLADTQYF | TRBD1 | . | TRBJ2-3 | TRBV5-6
TGTGCCATCAGTGAGTCGTCTAGCGGGGGGGACAATGAGCAGTTCTTC | CAISESSSGGDNEQFF | TRBD2 | . | TRBJ2-1 | TRBV10-3
TGTGCCAGCAGCCAAGAGTTGGCGGGGGGTTCTATTTACGAGCAGTACTTC | CASSQELAGGSIYEQYF | TRBD2 | . | TRBJ2-7 | TRBV4-2
TGTGCCTGGATAAACCCGGGGGGTTCGGCTGAAGCTTTCTTT | CAWINPGGSAEAFF | . | once | TRBJ1-1 | TRBV30
TGTGCCAGCAGTTTGGGACTAGGGCAAGGGGCCCAGTACTTC | CASSLGLGQGAQYF | TRBD2 | . | TRBJ2-5 | TRBV27
TGTGCCAGCAGTGAAGGGGGGCCGAACACTGAAGCTTTCTTT | CASSEGGPNTEAFF | . | . | TRBJ1-1 | TRBV6-1
TGCGCCAGCAGCCAAGCGACAATCTCTGGAAACACCATATATTTT | CASSQATISGNTIYF | . | . | TRBJ1-3 | TRBV4-1
TGTGCCAGTAGCCCCGAGAGCCTTACCAATTATGGCTACACCTTC | CASSPESLTNYGYTF | . | . | TRBJ1-2 | TRBV19
TGCAGCGTTGCAAGGGGAAACACCGGGGAGCTGTTTTTT | CSVARGNTGELFF | . | . | TRBJ2-2 | TRBV29-1
TGTGCCAGCAGCTACCGGGGGTCTCGGGCCGTCAACGAGCAGTACTTC | CASSYRGSRAVNEQYF | . | . | TRBJ2-7 | TRBV7-2
TGTGCCAGCAACCCGGGACTATCGAACACCGGGGAGCTGTTTTTT | CASNPGLSNTGELFF | TRBD2 | . | TRBJ2-2 | TRBV2
TGTGCCATCAGTGAGTCGATGCGCGGAATAGACAATGAGCAGTTCTTC | CAISESMRGIDNEQFF | . | . | TRBJ2-1 | TRBV10-3
TGCGCCAGCAGCCGGGACAGGGGAGGGGCCTACGAGCAGTACTTC | CASSRDRGGAYEQYF | TRBD1 | . | TRBJ2-7 | TRBV5-1
TGTGCCAGCAGCCACTGGACAGGGGTGGGGGAAAAACTGTTTTTT | CASSHWTGVGEKLFF | TRBD1 | once | TRBJ1-4 | TRBV7-2
TGCGCCAGCAGTGAGTACTCAATAAATGAGCAGTTCTTC | CASSEYSINEQFF | . | . | TRBJ2-1 | TRBV10-2
TGTGCCAGCAGCATGGGACTAGCGGGGGGAAATTCCTACGAGCAGTACTTC | CASSMGLAGGNSYEQYF | TRBD2 | . | TRBJ2-7 | TRBV5-4
TGTGCCTCCTCTGGGACTAGCCTCGGTGAGCAGTTCTTC | CASSGTSLGEQFF | TRBD2 | . | TRBJ2-1 | TRBV19
TGTGCCAGCAGCTTAACGGGGGAAGATACGCAGTATTTT | CASSLTGEDTQYF | . | . | TRBJ2-3 | TRBV7-2
TGTGCCAGCGCCGGACTAGCTAAACCCAATGAGCAGTTCTTC | CASAGLAKPNEQFF | TRBD2 | . | TRBJ2-1 | TRBV19
TGTGCCAGCAGCGTACTAGCGGCCGAGGGAGAGACCCAGTACTTC | CASSVLAAEGETQYF | TRBD2 | . | TRBJ2-5 | TRBV7-3
TGTGCCAGCAGTCTTGACAGGGAATCCCGCTACACCTTC | CASSLDRESRYTF | TRBD1 | . | TRBJ1-2 | TRBV27
TGTGCCAGCAGTGACAGGGCCACCGGGGAGCTGTTTTTT | CASSDRATGELFF | . | few | TRBJ2-2 | TRBV6-1